These T cell receptor beta chains were read from a single sample in a study of human T cells and chemical hapten exposure. MiXCR, applied by TCRdb to the RACE reads, yields one record per CDR3 protein. Here the sample spans roughly 200,000 distinct CDR3 sequences, under 25% being singletons. The material was whole blood, obtained in connection with sensitization to the hapten diphenylcyclopropenone (DPC). These receptors were obtained from a woman aged 50 to 65 with alopecia areata. Some clones in this sample may be carry-over from other donors' samples. Each CDR3 is given with its conserved first and last residue. Each record gives: J gene, D gene, CDR3 length, V gene, clone size, CDR3 protein, CDR3 DNA. D genes are given only for firm matches. A clone size is listed for some rows: how often the clone was seen (once, few, many), or a class if it is expanded.

j_gene: TRBJ1-3
d_gene: NA
len: 15
v_gene: TRBV7-2
abundance: many
CDR3aa: CASSLAQSSGNTIYF
CDR3nt: TGTGCCAGCAGCTTAGCGCAGTCCAGTGGAAACACCATATATTTT

j_gene: TRBJ2-5
d_gene: TRBD1
len: 15
v_gene: TRBV4-1
abundance: many
CDR3aa: CASSQDTAGGGTQYF
CDR3nt: TGCGCCAGCAGCCAAGATACGGCAGGGGGTGGGACCCAGTACTTC

j_gene: TRBJ1-1
d_gene: NA
len: 16
v_gene: TRBV11-2
abundance: few
CDR3aa: CASSHNGVKEVTEAFF
CDR3nt: TGTGCCAGCAGTCACAACGGGGTAAAGGAGGTCACTGAAGCTTTCTTT

j_gene: TRBJ1-2
d_gene: NA
len: 13
v_gene: TRBV7-9
abundance: NA
CDR3aa: CASSSLTRYGYTF
CDR3nt: TGTGCCAGCAGCTCCCTCACTCGCTATGGCTACACCTTC

j_gene: TRBJ2-7
d_gene: NA
len: 11
v_gene: TRBV29-1
abundance: NA
CDR3aa: CSVVGGYEQYF
CDR3nt: TGCAGCGTTGTGGGGGGCTACGAGCAGTACTTC

j_gene: TRBJ2-3
d_gene: NA
len: 13
v_gene: TRBV7-2
abundance: few
CDR3aa: CASTSSSTDTQYF
CDR3nt: TGTGCCAGCACCTCCTCCAGCACAGATACGCAGTATTTT

j_gene: TRBJ2-3
d_gene: NA
len: 11
v_gene: TRBV19
abundance: few
CDR3aa: CASRIADTQYF
CDR3nt: TGTGCCAGCAGAATAGCGGATACGCAGTATTTT

j_gene: TRBJ2-1
d_gene: TRBD2
len: 14
v_gene: TRBV12-3/TRBV12-4
abundance: few
CDR3aa: CASSLGDYPSDKFF
CDR3nt: TGTGCCAGCAGTTTAGGGGACTACCCTTCCGACAAGTTCTTC

j_gene: TRBJ2-3
d_gene: NA
len: 15
v_gene: TRBV19
abundance: NA
CDR3aa: CASSLRRVQTDTQYF
CDR3nt: TGTGCCAGTAGTCTTCGGAGGGTCCAAACAGATACGCAGTATTTT

j_gene: TRBJ1-4
d_gene: TRBD1
len: 15
v_gene: TRBV12-3/TRBV12-4
abundance: NA
CDR3aa: CASSYSGQGIEKLFF
CDR3nt: TGTGCCAGCAGCTATTCGGGACAGGGGATTGAAAAACTGTTTTTT

j_gene: TRBJ1-2
d_gene: TRBD1
len: 15
v_gene: TRBV12-3/TRBV12-4
abundance: NA
CDR3aa: CASSLILETGGGYTF
CDR3nt: TGTGCCAGCAGTTTAATACTGGAGACAGGGGGTGGCTACACCTTC

j_gene: TRBJ1-1
d_gene: TRBD1
len: 16
v_gene: TRBV5-6
abundance: NA
CDR3aa: CASSSAADRANTEAFF
CDR3nt: TGTGCCAGCAGCTCAGCTGCGGACAGGGCTAACACTGAAGCTTTCTTT